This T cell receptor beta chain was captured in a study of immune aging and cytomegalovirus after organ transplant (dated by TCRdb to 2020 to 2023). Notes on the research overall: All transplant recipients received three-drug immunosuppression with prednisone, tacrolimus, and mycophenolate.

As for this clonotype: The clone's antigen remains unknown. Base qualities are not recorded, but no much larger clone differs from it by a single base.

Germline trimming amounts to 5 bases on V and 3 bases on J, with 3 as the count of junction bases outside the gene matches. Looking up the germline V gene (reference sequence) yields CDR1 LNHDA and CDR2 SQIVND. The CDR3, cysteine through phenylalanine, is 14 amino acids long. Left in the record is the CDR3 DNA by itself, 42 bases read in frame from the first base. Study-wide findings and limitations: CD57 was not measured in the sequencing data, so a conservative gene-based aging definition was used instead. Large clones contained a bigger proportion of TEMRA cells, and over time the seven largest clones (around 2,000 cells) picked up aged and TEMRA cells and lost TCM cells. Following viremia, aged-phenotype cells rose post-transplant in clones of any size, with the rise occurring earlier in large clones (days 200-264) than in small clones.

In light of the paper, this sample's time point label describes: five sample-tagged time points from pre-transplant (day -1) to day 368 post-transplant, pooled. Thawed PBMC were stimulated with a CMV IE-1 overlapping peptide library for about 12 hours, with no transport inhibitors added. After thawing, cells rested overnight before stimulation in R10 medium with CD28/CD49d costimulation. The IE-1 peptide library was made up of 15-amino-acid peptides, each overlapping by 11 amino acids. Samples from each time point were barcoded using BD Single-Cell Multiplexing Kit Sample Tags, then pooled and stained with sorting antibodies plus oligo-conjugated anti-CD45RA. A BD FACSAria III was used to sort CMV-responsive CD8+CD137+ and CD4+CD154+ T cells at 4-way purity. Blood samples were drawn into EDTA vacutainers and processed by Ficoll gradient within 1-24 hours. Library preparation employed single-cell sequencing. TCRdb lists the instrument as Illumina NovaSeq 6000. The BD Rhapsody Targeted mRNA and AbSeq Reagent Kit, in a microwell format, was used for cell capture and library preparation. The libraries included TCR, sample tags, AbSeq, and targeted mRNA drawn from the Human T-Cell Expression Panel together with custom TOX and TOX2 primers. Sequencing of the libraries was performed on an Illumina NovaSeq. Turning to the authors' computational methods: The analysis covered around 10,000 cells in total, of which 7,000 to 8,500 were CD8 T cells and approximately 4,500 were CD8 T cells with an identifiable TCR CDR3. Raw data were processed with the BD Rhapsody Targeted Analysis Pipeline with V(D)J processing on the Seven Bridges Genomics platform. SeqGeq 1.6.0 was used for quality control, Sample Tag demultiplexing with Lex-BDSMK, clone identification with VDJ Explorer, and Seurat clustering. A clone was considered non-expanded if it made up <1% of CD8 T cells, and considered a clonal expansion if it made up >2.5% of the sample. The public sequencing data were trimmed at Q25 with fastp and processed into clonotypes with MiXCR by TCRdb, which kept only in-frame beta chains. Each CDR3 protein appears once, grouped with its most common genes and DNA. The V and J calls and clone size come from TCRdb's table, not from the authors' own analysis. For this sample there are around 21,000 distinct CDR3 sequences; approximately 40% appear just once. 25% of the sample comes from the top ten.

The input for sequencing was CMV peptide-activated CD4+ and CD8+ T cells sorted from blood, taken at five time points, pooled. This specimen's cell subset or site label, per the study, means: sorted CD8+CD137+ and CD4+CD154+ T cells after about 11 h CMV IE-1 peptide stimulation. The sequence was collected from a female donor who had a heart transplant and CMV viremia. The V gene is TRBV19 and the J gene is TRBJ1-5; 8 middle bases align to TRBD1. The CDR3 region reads CASSYRGDNQPQHF. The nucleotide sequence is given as TGTGCCAGTAGTTACAGGGGGGACAATCAGCCCCAGCATTTT.